The T cell receptor beta chain under discussion was sequenced for a study of identifying expanded T cells in peripheral blood. This CDR3 spans 15 amino acids. Trimming stripped 6 bases from V and 1 base from J, with 15 bases between. The germline V gene has CDR1 MNHEY and CDR2 SVGAGI. Some clones are missing from TCRdb's copy, which holds only in-frame ones; the method was immunoSEQ multiplex PCR. The repertoire has 100,000 or so clones, around 88% of them found once; the top ten carry about 18%. This receptor was identified in a person between 18 and 75 years old in good health. The specimen sequenced was blood. The rearrangement joins TRBV6-5 to TRBJ2-5; tentative D call: TRBD1 (5 bases). The CDR3 loop reads CASSKSLGLQETQYF. CDR3 in DNA: TGTGCCAGCAGCAAGTCCTTGGGGCTCCAAGAGACCCAGTACTTC.